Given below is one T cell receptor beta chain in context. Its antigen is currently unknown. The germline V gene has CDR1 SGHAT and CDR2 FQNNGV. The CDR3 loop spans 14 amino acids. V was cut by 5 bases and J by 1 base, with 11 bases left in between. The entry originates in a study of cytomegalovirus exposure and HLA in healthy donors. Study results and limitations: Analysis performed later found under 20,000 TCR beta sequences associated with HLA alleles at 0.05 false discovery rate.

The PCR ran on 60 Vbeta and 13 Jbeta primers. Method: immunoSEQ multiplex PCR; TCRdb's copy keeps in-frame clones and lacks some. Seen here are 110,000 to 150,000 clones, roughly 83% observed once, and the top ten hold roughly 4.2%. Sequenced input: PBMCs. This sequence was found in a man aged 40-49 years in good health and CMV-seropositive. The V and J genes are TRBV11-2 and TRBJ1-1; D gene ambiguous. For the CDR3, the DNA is TGTGCCAGCAGCCCAACCTTGGCGAACACTGAAGCTTTCTTT. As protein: CASSPTLANTEAFF. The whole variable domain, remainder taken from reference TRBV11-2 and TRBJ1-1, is EAGVAQSPRYKIIEKRQSVAFWCNPISGHATLYWYQQILGQGPKLLIQFQNNGVVDDSQLPKDRFSAERLKGVDSTLKIQPAKLEDSAVYLCASSPTLANTEAFFGQGTRLTVV.